These T cell receptor beta chains were read from a single sample in a study of T cells in Graves' hyperthyroidism and ophthalmopathy. TCRdb fed the multiplex PCR reads into MiXCR, producing one record per CDR3 protein. This table has about 600,000 distinct CDR3 sequences, approximately 14% appearing once. Sequencing was done on a sample of blood. The receptors were sampled from a woman between 18 and 29 years old with Graves' ophthalmopathy. Each CDR3 is given with its conserved first and last residue. Each record gives: D gene, V gene, J gene, clone size, CDR3 length, CDR3 protein, CDR3 DNA. D genes are given only for firm matches. Part of the rows lack a size; the others show once, few, many or a class for expanded clones.

d_gene: NA; v_gene: TRBV7-9; j_gene: TRBJ2-1; abundance: few; len: 16; CDR3aa: CASSSTMDRGGNEQFF; CDR3nt: TGTGCCAGCAGCTCCACTATGGACCGGGGAGGCAATGAGCAGTTCTTC
d_gene: NA; v_gene: TRBV30; j_gene: TRBJ1-1; abundance: many; len: 14; CDR3aa: CAWSVGGGRTEAFF; CDR3nt: TGTGCCTGGAGTGTAGGGGGAGGAAGGACTGAAGCTTTCTTT
d_gene: TRBD1; v_gene: TRBV2; j_gene: TRBJ2-1; abundance: NA; len: 14; CDR3aa: CAIGGTGGRNEQFF; CDR3nt: TGTGCCATCGGGGGGACAGGGGGTCGCAATGAGCAGTTCTTC
d_gene: NA; v_gene: TRBV25-1; j_gene: TRBJ2-7; abundance: NA; len: 14; CDR3aa: CASERSGTPYEQYF; CDR3nt: TGTGCCAGCGAACGATCCGGGACCCCATACGAGCAGTACTTC
d_gene: NA; v_gene: TRBV20-1; j_gene: TRBJ2-7; abundance: many; len: 14; CDR3aa: CSARPGALTYEQYF; CDR3nt: TGCAGTGCACGGCCAGGGGCTCTGACCTACGAGCAGTACTTC
d_gene: NA; v_gene: TRBV7-2; j_gene: TRBJ2-7; abundance: many; len: 15; CDR3aa: CASSLGDSPSYEQYF; CDR3nt: TGTGCCAGCAGCTTAGGGGACTCTCCATCCTACGAGCAGTACTTC
d_gene: NA; v_gene: TRBV3-1; j_gene: TRBJ2-3; abundance: few; len: 15; CDR3aa: CASSQERGFTDTQYF; CDR3nt: TGTGCCAGCAGCCAAGAGAGGGGGTTCACAGATACGCAGTATTTT
d_gene: TRBD2; v_gene: TRBV7-9; j_gene: TRBJ2-1; abundance: many; len: 13; CDR3aa: CASSLAGGNEQFF; CDR3nt: TGTGCCAGCAGTCTAGCGGGAGGGAATGAGCAGTTCTTC
d_gene: TRBD1; v_gene: TRBV15; j_gene: TRBJ2-3; abundance: many; len: 15; CDR3aa: CATSSGQGPTDTQYF; CDR3nt: TGTGCCACCAGCAGCGGACAGGGGCCCACAGATACGCAGTATTTT
d_gene: TRBD1; v_gene: TRBV30; j_gene: TRBJ1-1; abundance: many; len: 13; CDR3aa: CAWSETTGSVAFF; CDR3nt: TGTGCCTGGAGTGAGACGACAGGGTCGGTCGCTTTCTTT
d_gene: NA; v_gene: TRBV27; j_gene: TRBJ1-1; abundance: few; len: 13; CDR3aa: CASSFGTRAEAFF; CDR3nt: TGTGCCAGCAGTTTTGGGACCCGGGCTGAAGCTTTCTTT
d_gene: TRBD2; v_gene: TRBV20-1; j_gene: TRBJ2-7; abundance: many; len: 15; CDR3aa: CSAREVGSGSDEQYF; CDR3nt: TGCAGTGCTAGAGAGGTCGGTAGCGGGAGCGACGAGCAGTACTTC
d_gene: NA; v_gene: TRBV6-1; j_gene: TRBJ2-5; abundance: NA; len: 12; CDR3aa: CGTGPPMETQYF; CDR3nt: TGTGGAACAGGGCCCCCAATGGAGACCCAGTACTTC
d_gene: TRBD2; v_gene: TRBV7-3; j_gene: TRBJ2-5; abundance: NA; len: 17; CDR3aa: CASSPYGGTSAKETQYF; CDR3nt: TGTGCCAGCAGCCCATACGGGGGGACTAGCGCCAAAGAGACCCAGTACTTC
d_gene: NA; v_gene: TRBV19; j_gene: TRBJ2-2; abundance: NA; len: 14; CDR3aa: CASSPSKNTGELFF; CDR3nt: TGTGCCAGTAGCCCTTCCAAGAACACCGGGGAGCTGTTTTTT
d_gene: NA; v_gene: TRBV18; j_gene: TRBJ1-5; abundance: NA; len: 17; CDR3aa: CASSPQDGSGSNQPQHF; CDR3nt: TGTGCCAGCTCACCTCAGGACGGCTCGGGGTCCAATCAGCCCCAGCATTTT
d_gene: TRBD1; v_gene: TRBV28; j_gene: TRBJ1-2; abundance: many; len: 14; CDR3aa: CASRTGQAVYGYTF; CDR3nt: TGTGCCAGCAGGACAGGACAGGCGGTCTATGGCTACACCTTC
d_gene: TRBD1; v_gene: TRBV27; j_gene: TRBJ1-6; abundance: many; len: 16; CDR3aa: CASSPDRGYDNSPLHF; CDR3nt: TGTGCCAGCAGTCCCGACAGGGGTTACGATAATTCACCCCTCCACTTT
d_gene: TRBD1; v_gene: TRBV7-3; j_gene: TRBJ2-3; abundance: many; len: 15; CDR3aa: CASSSQGAGTDTQYF; CDR3nt: TGTGCCAGCAGCTCTCAGGGGGCAGGCACAGATACGCAGTATTTT
d_gene: NA; v_gene: TRBV7-9; j_gene: TRBJ2-1; abundance: many; len: 13; CDR3aa: CASRPSSNNEQFF; CDR3nt: TGTGCCAGCAGGCCATCCAGTAACAATGAGCAGTTCTTC
d_gene: TRBD2; v_gene: TRBV5-8; j_gene: TRBJ2-1; abundance: few; len: 15; CDR3aa: CASSLPGGPENEQFF; CDR3nt: TGTGCCAGCAGCTTACCGGGAGGGCCGGAGAATGAGCAGTTCTTC
d_gene: NA; v_gene: TRBV3-1; j_gene: TRBJ2-5; abundance: many; len: 14; CDR3aa: CASSQAVGSGTQYF; CDR3nt: TGTGCCAGCAGCCAAGCGGTTGGCTCAGGGACCCAGTACTTC
d_gene: NA; v_gene: TRBV2; j_gene: TRBJ1-2; abundance: many; len: 15; CDR3aa: CASSEVGRGHYGYTF; CDR3nt: TGTGCCAGCAGTGAAGTGGGCAGGGGACACTATGGCTACACCTTC
d_gene: TRBD1; v_gene: TRBV4-1; j_gene: TRBJ2-1; abundance: NA; len: 15; CDR3aa: CASSPDRGWYNEQFF; CDR3nt: TGCGCCAGCAGCCCCGACAGGGGATGGTACAATGAGCAGTTCTTC
d_gene: NA; v_gene: TRBV18; j_gene: TRBJ2-7; abundance: NA; len: 14; CDR3aa: CASSRKGSSYEQYF; CDR3nt: TGTGCCAGCTCACGCAAGGGGTCCTCCTACGAGCAGTACTTC
d_gene: TRBD1; v_gene: TRBV20-1; j_gene: TRBJ1-2; abundance: many; len: 14; CDR3aa: CSAPRDRGSEGYTF; CDR3nt: TGCAGTGCTCCCCGGGACAGGGGGAGCGAGGGCTACACCTTC
d_gene: NA; v_gene: TRBV7-8; j_gene: TRBJ1-5; abundance: many; len: 17; CDR3aa: CASSSRSRGEGNQPQHF; CDR3nt: TGTGCCAGCAGCTCCCGTTCCAGAGGTGAGGGCAATCAGCCCCAGCATTTT
d_gene: NA; v_gene: TRBV4-3; j_gene: TRBJ2-5; abundance: few; len: 16; CDR3aa: CASSYGHGSGRETQYF; CDR3nt: TGCGCCAGCAGCTACGGTCACGGTTCCGGGCGAGAGACCCAGTACTTC
d_gene: TRBD2; v_gene: TRBV12-3/TRBV12-4; j_gene: TRBJ2-7; abundance: many; len: 15; CDR3aa: CASRDTTSGSHEQYF; CDR3nt: TGTGCCAGCAGGGACACGACTAGCGGGAGTCACGAGCAGTACTTC
d_gene: NA; v_gene: TRBV6-1; j_gene: TRBJ2-2; abundance: NA; len: 14; CDR3aa: CASSEYRTTGELFF; CDR3nt: TGTGCCAGCAGTGAGTACAGAACGACCGGGGAGCTGTTTTTT
d_gene: TRBD1; v_gene: TRBV19; j_gene: TRBJ1-1; abundance: many; len: 13; CDR3aa: CASSLQQGYEAFF; CDR3nt: TGTGCCAGTAGTCTTCAACAGGGGTATGAAGCTTTCTTT
d_gene: TRBD1; v_gene: TRBV5-8; j_gene: TRBJ2-7; abundance: NA; len: 16; CDR3aa: CASRPSDRGIDYEQYF; CDR3nt: TGTGCCAGCAGACCCTCCGACAGGGGGATTGACTACGAGCAGTACTTC
d_gene: NA; v_gene: TRBV7-9; j_gene: TRBJ1-5; abundance: NA; len: 15; CDR3aa: CASSLGYGNNQPQHF; CDR3nt: TGTGCCAGCAGCTTAGGGTACGGAAACAATCAGCCCCAGCATTTT
d_gene: NA; v_gene: TRBV20-1; j_gene: TRBJ1-1; abundance: many; len: 14; CDR3aa: CSARDRTANTEAFF; CDR3nt: TGCAGTGCTAGAGATCGTACAGCCAACACTGAAGCTTTCTTT
d_gene: NA; v_gene: TRBV28; j_gene: TRBJ1-5; abundance: many; len: 15; CDR3aa: CASSPHRVSNQPQHF; CDR3nt: TGTGCCAGCAGCCCACACAGGGTTAGCAATCAGCCCCAGCATTTT
d_gene: TRBD1; v_gene: TRBV30; j_gene: TRBJ2-2; abundance: many; len: 15; CDR3aa: CAWSPRTGFAGELFF; CDR3nt: TGTGCCTGGAGTCCCCGGACAGGCTTTGCCGGGGAGCTGTTTTTT